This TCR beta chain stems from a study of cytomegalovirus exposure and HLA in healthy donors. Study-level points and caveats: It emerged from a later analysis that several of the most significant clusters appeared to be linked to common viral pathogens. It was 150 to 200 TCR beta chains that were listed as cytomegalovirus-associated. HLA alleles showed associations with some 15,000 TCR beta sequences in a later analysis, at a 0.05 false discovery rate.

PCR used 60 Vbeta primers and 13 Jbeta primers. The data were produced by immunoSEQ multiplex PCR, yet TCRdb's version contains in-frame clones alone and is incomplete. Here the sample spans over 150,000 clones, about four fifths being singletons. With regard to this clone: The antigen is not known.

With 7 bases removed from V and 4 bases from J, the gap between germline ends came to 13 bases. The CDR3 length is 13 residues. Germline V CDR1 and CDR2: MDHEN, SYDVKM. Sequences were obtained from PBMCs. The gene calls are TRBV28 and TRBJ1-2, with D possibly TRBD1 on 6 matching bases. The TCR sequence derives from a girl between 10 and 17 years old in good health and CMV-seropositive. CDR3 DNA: TGTGCCAGCATACCGGGACACTTCTATGGCTACACCTTC. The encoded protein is CASIPGHFYGYTF.